The present T cell receptor (beta chain) was sequenced within a study of early stage breast cancer tumors. Turning to this clone: The antigen remains unidentified.

Profiled with immunoSEQ multiplex PCR; TCRdb holds only in-frame clones, not every one. This repertoire shows 45,000 to 60,000 clones, 75% to 85% found once; its top ten account for 1.4%. Germline assignment: CDR1 MNHEY and CDR2 SVGAGI. Trimming took 2 bases from V and 8 from J; bases not matched to a gene: 3. CDR3 length: 14 residues. Broader study findings: Commonly generated sequences made up most enriched TCRB sequences shared between patients.

The source of this sequence is a person between 50 and 60 years old with breast cancer. The sequenced material came from blood. The V gene is TRBV6-5, the J gene TRBJ1-2, with 12 bases fitting TRBD1. The CDR3: CASSYEGTGGGYTF. In DNA form, the CDR3 reads TGTGCCAGCAGTTACGAAGGGACAGGGGGCGGCTACACCTTC.